The T cell receptor beta chain described here comes from a study of cytomegalovirus exposure and HLA in healthy donors. The PCR made use of 60 Vbeta and 13 Jbeta primers. The data were produced by immunoSEQ multiplex PCR, yet TCRdb's version contains in-frame clones alone and is incomplete. This sample has approximately 85,000 clones, with over 70% found just once. Broader study findings: The study reported that TCR beta sequences accurately predicted HLA-A and HLA-B alleles in most subjects.

The CDR3 consists of 14 residues. With 3 bases removed from V and 4 bases from J, the gap between germline ends came to 9 bases. Germline CDR1 is LNHNV and CDR2 is YYDKDF (reference sequence). This clone was seen a handful of times. Its antigen is still unknown. Input material: PBMCs. The chain uses TRBV15 and TRBJ2-2, with a weak D call TRBD2 (5 bases). The clonotype originates from a woman aged 45 to 65 in good health and CMV-seropositive. The CDR3 here is CATSRTTSTGELFF. In DNA, the CDR3 is TGTGCCACCAGCAGGACTACTAGCACCGGGGAGCTGTTTTTT.